The following is a T cell receptor (beta chain) sequence with its context. This sample was taken from a study of shared clonotypes between healthy human individuals. Healthy HIV-negative adults without recent acute infections or vaccinations served as donors. Germline V lookup: CDR1 MNHEY, CDR2 SMNVEV (reference sequence). The CDR3 loop spans 14 amino acids. J was trimmed by 7 bases and V by 3 bases; bases with no gene match: 4. TCRdb's copy holds only in-frame clones and misses some; the assay was immunoSEQ multiplex PCR. Of approximately 320,000 clones listed, approximately 74% are singletons. The material sequenced was memory CD4+ T cells sorted from blood. Sample subset: CD45RA-negative fraction. The chain has TRBV27 and TRBJ1-2, with 11 positions matching TRBD1. This clonotype originated in a man aged 25 to 40 in good health. The CDR3 nucleotides read TGTGCCAGCAGTTTCGGACAGGGGGCCGCTGGCTACACCTTC. As protein: CASSFGQGAAGYTF.